This T cell receptor beta chain was sequenced in a study of blood T cell repertoires in COVID-19. Study as a whole: Sites in the United States, Italy and Spain provided acute and convalescent COVID-19 samples. PBMCs, B-cell-depleted T cells, or T cells provided the cDNA or gDNA that made up the material.

Original analysis: Reference gene primer amplification yielded estimated nucleated cell counts. Data came from immunoSEQ multiplex PCR; TCRdb stores just in-frame clones and leaves some out. That table supplies the V and J calls and clone size; D and trimming were determined from the DNA. The data contain roughly 70,000 clones, 88% of them singletons. Between the trimmed V and J ends, which lost 7 bases and 2 bases, there was a span of 6 bases. Germline V gives CDR1 SQVTM, CDR2 ANQGSEA. This CDR3 is built from 11 residues. The sequence was obtained from a man aged 70-80 years with acute or convalescent COVID-19. Material: peripheral blood. The rearrangement joins TRBV29-1 to TRBJ1-3; no definite D call. Here the CDR3 reads CSARAGNTIYF. Written as DNA, the CDR3 is TGCAGCGCCCGGGCTGGAAACACCATATATTTT.